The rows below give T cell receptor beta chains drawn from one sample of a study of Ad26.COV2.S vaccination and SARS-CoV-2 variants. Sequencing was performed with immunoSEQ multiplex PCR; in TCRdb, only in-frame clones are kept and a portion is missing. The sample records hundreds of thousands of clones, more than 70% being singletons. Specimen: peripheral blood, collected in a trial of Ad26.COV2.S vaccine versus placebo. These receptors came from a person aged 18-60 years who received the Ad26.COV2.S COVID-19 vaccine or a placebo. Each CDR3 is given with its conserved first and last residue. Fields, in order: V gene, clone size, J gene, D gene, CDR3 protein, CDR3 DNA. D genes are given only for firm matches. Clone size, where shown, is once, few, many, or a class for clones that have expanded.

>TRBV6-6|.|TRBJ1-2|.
CASSSQGNYGYTF
TGTGCCAGCAGTTCCCAGGGTAACTATGGCTACACCTTC
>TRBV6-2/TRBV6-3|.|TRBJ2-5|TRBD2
CASTPTSGAAGTQYF
TGTGCCAGCACCCCTACTAGCGGCGCCGCGGGGACCCAGTACTTC
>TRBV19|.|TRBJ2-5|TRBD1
CASSPAGGLETQYF
TGTGCCAGTAGCCCCGCAGGGGGCTTAGAGACCCAGTACTTC
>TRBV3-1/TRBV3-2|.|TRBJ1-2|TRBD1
CASSPGTANYGYTF
TGTGCCAGCAGCCCTGGGACAGCCAACTATGGCTACACCTTC
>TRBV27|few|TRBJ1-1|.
CASSYGGGTEAFF
TGTGCCAGCAGTTATGGGGGAGGCACTGAAGCTTTCTTT
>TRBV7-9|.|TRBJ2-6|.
CASSFESGANVLTF
TGTGCCAGCAGCTTTGAGTCTGGGGCCAACGTCCTGACTTTC
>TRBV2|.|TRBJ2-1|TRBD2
CASKVGRGEYNEQFF
TGTGCCAGCAAAGTCGGGCGGGGGGAGTACAATGAGCAGTTCTTC
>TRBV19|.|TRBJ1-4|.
CASTRGLTNEKLFF
TGTGCCAGTACCAGGGGTTTAACTAATGAAAAACTGTTTTTT
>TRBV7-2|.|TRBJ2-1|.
CASSSDTFNEQFF
TGTGCCAGCAGCTCAGACACATTCAATGAGCAGTTCTTC
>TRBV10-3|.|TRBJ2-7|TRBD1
CAISRGQANEQYF
TGTGCCATCAGTAGGGGACAGGCTAACGAGCAGTACTTC
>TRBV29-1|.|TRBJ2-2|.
CSVEDRFSRRATGELFF
TGCAGCGTTGAAGATAGGTTCTCGAGGCGGGCCACCGGGGAGCTGTTTTTT
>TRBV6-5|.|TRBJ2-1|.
CASSYAGKYNEQFF
TGTGCCAGCAGTTACGCAGGCAAGTACAATGAGCAGTTCTTC
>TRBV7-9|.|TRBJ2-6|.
CASRGGLPVSGANVLTF
TGTGCCAGCAGGGGGGGACTCCCCGTCTCTGGGGCCAACGTCCTGACTTTC
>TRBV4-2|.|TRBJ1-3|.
CASSQWTGSSSGNTIYF
TGTGCCAGCAGCCAGTGGACCGGATCTTCCTCTGGAAACACCATATATTTT
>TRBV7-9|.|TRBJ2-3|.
CASSLVGASRGADTQYF
TGTGCCAGCAGCTTAGTTGGGGCTAGCCGCGGCGCAGATACGCAGTATTTT
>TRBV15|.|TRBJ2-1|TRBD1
CATTVKGQGRDEQFF
TGTGCCACCACCGTCAAAGGACAGGGAAGGGATGAGCAGTTCTTC
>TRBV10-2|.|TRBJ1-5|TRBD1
CASNPGQAFYQPQHF
TGCGCCAGCAATCCGGGACAGGCTTTTTATCAGCCCCAGCATTTT
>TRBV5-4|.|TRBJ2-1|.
CASSTGELSYNEQFF
TGTGCCAGCAGCACGGGGGAACTCTCCTACAATGAGCAGTTCTTC
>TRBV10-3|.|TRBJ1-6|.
CAISESGRTVGSSPLHF
TGTGCCATCAGTGAGTCGGGCAGGACAGTTGGAAGTTCACCCCTCCACTTT
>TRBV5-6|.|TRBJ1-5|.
CASAPLGYQPQHF
TGTGCCAGCGCCCCGTTGGGCTATCAGCCCCAGCATTTT
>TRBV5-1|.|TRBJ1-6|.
CASSLAGGSPLHF
TGCGCCAGCAGCTTGGCTGGCGGTTCACCCCTCCACTTT
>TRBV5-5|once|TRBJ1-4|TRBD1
CASSLTPGQGGYEKLFF
TGTGCCAGCAGCTTAACCCCGGGACAGGGTGGTTATGAAAAACTGTTTTTT
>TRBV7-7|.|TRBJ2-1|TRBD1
CASSLLTGERAEQFF
TGTGCTAGCAGCTTACTAACAGGGGAAAGGGCTGAGCAGTTCTTC